Listed below are T cell receptor beta chains from one sample, sequenced in a study of blood T cell repertoires in COVID-19. Sequencing used immunoSEQ multiplex PCR; TCRdb keeps in-frame clones, though not all of them. The sample lists under 75,000 clones; approximately 80% were seen once. The specimen sequenced was peripheral blood. These receptors all come from a woman aged 70-85 years with acute or convalescent COVID-19. Each CDR3 is given with its conserved first and last residue. Each record gives: J gene, V gene, CDR3 protein.

>TRBJ2-3|TRBV5-6
CASGGGRRTDTQYF
>TRBJ2-3|TRBV10-1
CASSETGADTQYF
>TRBJ2-7|TRBV14
CASSQVWGGGDYEQYF
>TRBJ1-6|TRBV5-5
CASSLSWSPTNSPLHF
>TRBJ2-1|TRBV7-2
CASSSEPGLATEQFF
>TRBJ2-3|TRBV11-3
CASRLGAGPTTQYF
>TRBJ2-1|TRBV4-1
CASSQHSMGQGHNEQFF
>TRBJ1-2|TRBV7-8
CASSTDRGGYTF
>TRBJ2-3|TRBV7-6
CASSPGLSGGAEDTQYF
>TRBJ1-2|TRBV9
CASSVVPGQGLSYTF
>TRBJ2-3|TRBV6-5
CASSLDRAADTQYF
>TRBJ1-2|TRBV5-1
CASTFGTSYGYTF
>TRBJ1-2|TRBV7-9
CASSLGQGSLGYTF
>TRBJ1-2|TRBV11-2
CASSLDSWGRTGYGYTF